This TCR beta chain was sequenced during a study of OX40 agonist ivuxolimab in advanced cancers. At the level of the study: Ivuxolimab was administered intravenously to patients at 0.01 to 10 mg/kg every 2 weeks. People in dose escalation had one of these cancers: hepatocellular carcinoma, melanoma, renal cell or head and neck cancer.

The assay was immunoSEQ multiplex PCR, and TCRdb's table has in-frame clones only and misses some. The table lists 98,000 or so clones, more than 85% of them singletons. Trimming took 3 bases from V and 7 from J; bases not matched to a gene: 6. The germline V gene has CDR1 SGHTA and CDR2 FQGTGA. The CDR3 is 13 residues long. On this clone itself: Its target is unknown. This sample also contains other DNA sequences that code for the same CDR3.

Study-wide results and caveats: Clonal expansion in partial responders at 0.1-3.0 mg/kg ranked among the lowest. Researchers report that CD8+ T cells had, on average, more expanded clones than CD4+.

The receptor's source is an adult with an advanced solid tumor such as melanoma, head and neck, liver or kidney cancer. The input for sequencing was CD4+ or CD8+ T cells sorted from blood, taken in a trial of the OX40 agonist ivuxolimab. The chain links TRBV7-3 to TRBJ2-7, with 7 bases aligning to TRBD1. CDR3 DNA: TGTGCCAGCAGCTTGTCAGGGGGTCGGGAGCAGTACTTC. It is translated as CASSLSGGREQYF.